This is a list of T cell receptor beta chains from one sample in a study of patients and donors after allogeneic stem cell transplantation. TCRdb used MiXCR to reprocess the RT-PCR reads, holding one entry per CDR3 protein. Among 190,000 or so distinct CDR3 sequences listed, around two fifths were seen once. The sequencing input was blood, either unsorted or a sorted T cell fraction (not recorded which). Receptors were obtained from a human donor who was either an allogeneic HSCT recipient or a stem cell or donor lymphocyte infusion donor (not recorded which). It is not recorded whose cells these are; they may come from a transplant donor. Each CDR3 is given with its conserved first and last residue. A D gene is named only where the DNA matches it firmly. Rows may omit the clone size; those that give it use once, few, many or a size class.

D gene: -
V gene: TRBV12-3/TRBV12-4
clone size: few
J gene: TRBJ2-7
CDR3 protein: CASRLRGTGSYEQYF
CDR3 DNA: TGTGCCAGCAGACTTAGGGGGACGGGATCCTACGAGCAGTACTTC

D gene: TRBD1
V gene: TRBV5-1
clone size: once
J gene: TRBJ2-5
CDR3 protein: CASSLEDRGVETQYF
CDR3 DNA: TGCGCCAGCAGCTTGGAAGACAGGGGGGTAGAGACCCAGTACTTC

D gene: TRBD1
V gene: TRBV28
clone size: -
J gene: TRBJ1-6
CDR3 protein: CASGYSGQGVILFHF
CDR3 DNA: TGTGCCAGCGGGTACTCGGGACAGGGGGTAATATTGTTCCACTTT

D gene: TRBD1
V gene: TRBV18
clone size: -
J gene: TRBJ1-1
CDR3 protein: CASSPDRVLAAFF
CDR3 DNA: TGTGCCAGCTCACCCGACAGGGTCTTGGCAGCTTTCTTT

D gene: -
V gene: TRBV5-1
clone size: -
J gene: TRBJ1-3
CDR3 protein: CASSSSHDSGNTIYF
CDR3 DNA: TGCGCCAGCAGCTCGTCACACGACTCTGGAAACACCATATATTTT

D gene: -
V gene: TRBV4-3
clone size: -
J gene: TRBJ2-1
CDR3 protein: CASSQDFLGGDEQFF
CDR3 DNA: TGCGCCAGCAGCCAAGACTTTCTTGGCGGCGATGAGCAGTTCTTC

D gene: -
V gene: TRBV5-1
clone size: few
J gene: TRBJ2-3
CDR3 protein: CASSFGLATTDTQYF
CDR3 DNA: TGCGCCAGCAGCTTTGGCCTAGCGACCACAGATACGCAGTATTTT

D gene: TRBD1
V gene: TRBV4-3
clone size: -
J gene: TRBJ1-2
CDR3 protein: CTSSQEGDRAKYGYTF
CDR3 DNA: TGCACCAGCAGCCAAGAAGGGGACAGGGCCAAATATGGCTACACCTTC

D gene: TRBD2
V gene: TRBV29-1
clone size: -
J gene: TRBJ2-1
CDR3 protein: CSVDRLAGEDEQFF
CDR3 DNA: TGCAGCGTAGATCGGCTAGCGGGAGAGGATGAGCAGTTCTTC

D gene: -
V gene: TRBV4-3
clone size: -
J gene: TRBJ1-2
CDR3 protein: CASSQGSSRANYGYTF
CDR3 DNA: TGCGCCAGCAGCCAAGGAAGTTCTAGAGCTAACTATGGCTACACCTTC

D gene: TRBD2
V gene: TRBV9
clone size: -
J gene: TRBJ2-1
CDR3 protein: CASTPSAGGTYNEQFF
CDR3 DNA: TGTGCCAGCACCCCCAGTGCGGGAGGGACCTACAATGAGCAGTTCTTC

D gene: -
V gene: TRBV20-1
clone size: -
J gene: TRBJ1-2
CDR3 protein: CSASGDLLYGYTF
CDR3 DNA: TGCAGTGCTAGCGGGGACTTACTTTATGGCTACACCTTC